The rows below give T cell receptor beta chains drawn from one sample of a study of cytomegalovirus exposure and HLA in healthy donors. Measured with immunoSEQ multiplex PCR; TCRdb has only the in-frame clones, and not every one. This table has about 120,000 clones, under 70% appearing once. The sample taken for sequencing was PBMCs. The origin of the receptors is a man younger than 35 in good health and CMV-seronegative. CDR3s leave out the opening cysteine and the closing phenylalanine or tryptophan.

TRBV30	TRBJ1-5	AWSVQGVHNQPQH
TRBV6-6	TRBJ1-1	ASSPGQHEAF
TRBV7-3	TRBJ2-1	ASSLMVAGSEQF
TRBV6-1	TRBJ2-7	ASRETGRYEQY
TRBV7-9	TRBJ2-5	ASRGQQERETQY
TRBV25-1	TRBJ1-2	ASIGAGLGYT
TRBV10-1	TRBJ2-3	ASSDWGLAGDTDTQY
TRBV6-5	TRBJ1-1	ASSETGQTEAF
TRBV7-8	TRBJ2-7	ASSLGTVTSHEQY
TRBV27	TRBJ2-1	ASRPLGGGQF
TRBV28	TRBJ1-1	ASSLQLNTEAF
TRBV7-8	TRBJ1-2	ASSFASRGGLNYGYT
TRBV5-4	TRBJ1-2	ASRVTQGAYGYT
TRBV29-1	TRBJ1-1	SVPDRGDTEAF
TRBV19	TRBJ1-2	ASRNTGTGDYGYT
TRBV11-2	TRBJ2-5	ASSFVRGRGETQY
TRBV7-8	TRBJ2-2	ASSLGPRELF
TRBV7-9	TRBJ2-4	ASSLFGTSGRSKNIQY
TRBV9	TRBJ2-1	ASSGLWHEQF
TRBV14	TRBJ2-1	ASSQGSGRAKYNEQF
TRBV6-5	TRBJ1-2	ASSLRGYGYT
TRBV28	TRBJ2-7	ASSSRGRNEQY
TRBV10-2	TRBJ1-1	ASSEWAWGETEAF
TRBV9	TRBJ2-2	ASSTVGTANTGELF
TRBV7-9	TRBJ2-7	ASSPVGRGTYEQY
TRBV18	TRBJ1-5	ASSSKPGQAPGSNQPQH
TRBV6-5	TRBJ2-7	ASSRTATYEQY
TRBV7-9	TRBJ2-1	SSSSPGLANNEQF
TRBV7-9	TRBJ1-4	ASSPFGGGEKLF
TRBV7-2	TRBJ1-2	ASSAPGTFRGYT
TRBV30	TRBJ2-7	AGSLGHATEQY
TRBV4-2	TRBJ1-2	ASSQDRRAPGT
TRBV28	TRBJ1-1	ASSFNQGQGNTEAF
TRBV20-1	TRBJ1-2	SADPRDGYT
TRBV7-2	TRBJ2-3	ASSLGGGRPDTQY
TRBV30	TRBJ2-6	AWPEGSQLGGANVLT
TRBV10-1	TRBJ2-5	ASSRDNQETQY
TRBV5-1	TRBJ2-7	ASSLEGWGSVYEQY
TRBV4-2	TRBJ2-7	ASSQAGSGGTYEQY